Below, 5 T cell receptor beta chains from the same sample are listed, as sequenced in a study of siplizumab effects on memory and regulatory T cells. Profiling relied on immunoSEQ multiplex PCR, and the TCRdb table lists in-frame clones only, not all of them. The table shows tens of thousands of clones, with about 96% occurring only once. Sequencing was done on a sample of naive CD4+ T cells sorted from blood. The receptor source for this set is a human donor in good health.

This chain uses TRBV5-1 with TRBJ2-7; D is possibly TRBD1 or TRBD2 (5 bases each). V was trimmed by 0 bases and J by 4 bases, leaving 11 bases between them. CDR1 SGHRS and CDR2 YFSETQ come from the germline V gene. The CDR3 runs 14 residues. The CDR3 DNA reads as TGCGCCAGCAGCTTGGCGGGGACCAAATACGAGCAGTACTTC. Its translation is CASSLAGTKYEQYF.

CDR3 residues: CATSRDESLSSYNEQFF. The CDR3 DNA reads as TGTGCCACCAGCAGAGATGAGTCATTGAGCTCCTACAATGAGCAGTTCTTC. The chain couples TRBV15 to TRBJ2-1; no clear D gene. Trimming left V 0 bases short and J 0 bases short, with 12 bases between. CDR3 size: 17 residues. CDR1 is LNHNV, CDR2 YYDKDF, per germline (reference sequence). Filled out from reference TRBV15 and TRBJ2-1, the complete variable domain reads DAMVIQNPRYQVTQFGKPVTLSCSQTLNHNVMYWYQQKSSQAPKLLFHYYDKDFNNEADTPDNFQSRRPNTSFCFLDIRSPGLGDTAMYLCATSRDESLSSYNEQFFGPGTRLTVL.

This clone has a single count. The rearrangement uses TRBV5-6 and TRBJ2-7; the match to TRBD1 covers 10 bases. CDR3 length equals 14 residues. The germline CDR1 and CDR2 sequences are SGHDT and YYEEEE. V was clipped by 3 bases and J by 2 bases; unmatched bases: 2. The CDR3 protein is CASSWGQGPYEQYF. The CDR3 DNA follows: TGTGCCAGCAGCTGGGGACAGGGGCCCTACGAGCAGTACTTC. Full variable domain (outside the CDR3, taken from reference TRBV5-6 and TRBJ2-7): DAGVTQSPTHLIKTRGQQVTLRCSPKSGHDTVSWYQQALGQGPQFIFQYYEEEERQRGNFPDRFSGHQFPNYSSELNVNALLLGDSALYLCASSWGQGPYEQYFGPGTRLTVT.

The genes are TRBV27 and TRBJ2-3, with TRBD2 matching over 8 bases. This CDR3 has 15 residues. CDR1 and CDR2 from the germline V gene are MNHEY and SMNVEV (reference sequence). Trimming cost V 2 bases and J 1 base; bases outside gene matches: 2. CDR3 nucleotides: TGTGCCAGCAGTTTACAAGCGGGGGGCACAGATACGCAGTATTTT. This gives the protein CASSLQAGGTDTQYF.

V gene TRBV5-4 combines with J gene TRBJ2-1, with D uncertain. CDR1 is SGHNT, CDR2 YYREEE, per germline (reference sequence). V was cut by 0 bases and J by 1 base, with 14 bases left in between. The length of the CDR3 is 17 residues. CDR3 region: CASSLGGSVISYNEQFF. In DNA form, the CDR3 reads TGTGCCAGCAGCTTGGGTGGTTCGGTGATTTCCTACAATGAGCAGTTCTTC.